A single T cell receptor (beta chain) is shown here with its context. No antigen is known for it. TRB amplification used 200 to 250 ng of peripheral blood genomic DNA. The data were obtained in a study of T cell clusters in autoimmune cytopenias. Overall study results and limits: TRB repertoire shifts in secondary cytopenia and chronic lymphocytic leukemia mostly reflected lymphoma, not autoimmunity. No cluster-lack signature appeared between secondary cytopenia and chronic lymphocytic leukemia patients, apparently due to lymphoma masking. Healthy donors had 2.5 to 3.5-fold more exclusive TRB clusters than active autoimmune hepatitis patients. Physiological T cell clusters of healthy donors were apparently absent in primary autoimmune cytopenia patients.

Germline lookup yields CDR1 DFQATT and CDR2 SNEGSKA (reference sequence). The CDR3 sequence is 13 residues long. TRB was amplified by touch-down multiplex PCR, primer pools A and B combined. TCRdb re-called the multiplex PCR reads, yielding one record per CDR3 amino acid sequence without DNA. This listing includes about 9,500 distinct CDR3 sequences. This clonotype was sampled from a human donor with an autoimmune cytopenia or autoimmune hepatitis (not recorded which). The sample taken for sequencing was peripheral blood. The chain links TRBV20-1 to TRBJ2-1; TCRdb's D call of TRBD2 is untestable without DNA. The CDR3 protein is CSVFSGGYNEQFF.